This T cell receptor beta chain emerged from a study of blood T cell repertoires in COVID-19. Germline V gene data show CDR1 as SQVTM and CDR2 as ANQGSEA. Trimming took 8 bases from V and 6 from J; bases not matched to a gene: 8. The CDR3 runs to 13 residues. Sequenced by immunoSEQ multiplex PCR; TCRdb stores in-frame clones only, minus some. The sample holds under 200,000 clones, approximately 85% seen once. This rearrangement joins TRBV29-1 to TRBJ2-3, with 10 bases fitting TRBD1. This clonotype originated in a man aged 60 to 69 who had recovered from COVID-19. Sequences were obtained from peripheral blood. The CDR3 is CSSRTGGIDTQYF. The CDR3 coding sequence is TGCAGCTCGCGGACAGGGGGTATTGATACGCAGTATTTT.